Following are 21 T cell receptor beta chains from one sample sequenced in a study of long-term antiretroviral therapy in people with HIV. Researchers report immunoSEQ v3.0 was run at survey level. TCRdb keeps only in-frame clones here, not all; method: immunoSEQ multiplex PCR. The sample has over 25,000 clones, 75% to 90% seen once. Sequencing was performed on unsorted PBMCs, taken 2.7 to 2.9 years after starting antiretroviral therapy. The receptors derive from a man aged 25-40 years with HIV.

This chain uses TRBV7-8 with TRBJ2-2, with 8 bases matching TRBD1. The germline CDR1 and CDR2 sequences are SGHVS and FQNEAQ. The CDR3 has 18 residues. With 1 base clipped from V and 3 bases from J, the junction kept 10 bases outside the gene matches. CDR3 nucleotide sequence: TGTGCCAGCAGCTTAGAGGACAGGGCGCGAGTATACACCGGGGAGCTGTTTTTT. The encoded protein is CASSLEDRARVYTGELFF.

The chain links TRBV28 to TRBJ1-3; D not certain. Germline V CDR1 and CDR2: MDHEN, SYDVKM. Trimming cost V 4 bases and J 4 bases, with 8 bases left between them. This CDR3 spans 13 amino acids. The CDR3 here is CASSSGAGNTIYF. CDR3 nucleotide sequence: TGTGCCAGCAGTTCCGGAGCGGGAAACACCATATATTTT.

The V gene is TRBV11-2, the J gene TRBJ1-5; 8 bases match TRBD1. Germline V lookup: CDR1 SGHAT, CDR2 FQNNGV. This CDR3 region has 14 residues. With V trimmed by 3 bases and J by 2 bases, 0 bases remained unmatched. CDR3 coding DNA: TGTGCCAGCAGCTTGGACAGGGGCAATCAGCCCCAGCATTTT. Encoded protein: CASSLDRGNQPQHF.

V and J are TRBV5-6 and TRBJ1-6, with D possibly matching TRBD1 (5 bases). Per germline, CDR1 SGHDT and CDR2 YYEEEE. Trimming cost V 1 base and J 9 bases, with 11 bases left between them. The CDR3 extends over 14 amino acids. The CDR3 DNA reads TGTGCCAGCAGCTTGCGCAGGGTAGGTTCACCCCTCCACTTT. This encodes CASSLRRVGSPLHF.

The rearrangement uses TRBV5-1 and TRBJ2-5; D not certain. Trimming took 4 bases from V and 2 from J, leaving 6 bases between them. This CDR3 comprises 12 residues. Germline loops: CDR1 SGHRS, CDR2 YFSETQ. CDR3 sequence reads: CASSLQQETQYF. CDR3 nucleotides: TGCGCCAGCAGCCTCCAGCAAGAGACCCAGTACTTC.

This chain joins TRBV27 and TRBJ2-4, with D unresolved. V was trimmed by 0 bases and J by 0 bases, leaving 12 bases between them. This CDR3 contains 17 residues. CDR1 and CDR2 (germline): MNHEY, SMNVEV (reference sequence). CDR3 bases: TGTGCCAGCAGTTTATCGATGCACGTACTAGCCAAAAACATTCAGTACTTC. This gives the protein CASSLSMHVLAKNIQYF.

This sequence joins TRBV6-5 and TRBJ1-5; unclear D gene. There are 12 residues in the CDR3. V lost 4 bases and J lost 3, with 4 bases in between. Per germline, CDR1 MNHEY and CDR2 SVGAGI. CDR3 residues: CASSFLNQPQHF. DNA of the CDR3: TGTGCCAGCAGTTTCCTCAATCAGCCCCAGCATTTT.

This clone showed up just once. The chain has TRBV5-6 and TRBJ1-4; 7 bases match TRBD1. The CDR3 loop spans 13 amino acids. Germline lookup yields CDR1 SGHDT and CDR2 YYEEEE. The V and J ends lost 4 bases and 5 bases, in that order; junction bases with no gene match: 2. CDR3 DNA sequence: TGTGCCAGCAGCGCGACAGGGAATGAAAAACTGTTTTTT. This sequence encodes CASSATGNEKLFF.

The rearrangement links TRBV6-5 to TRBJ1-5; 7 bases agree with TRBD1. V trimming: 5 bases; J trimming: 7 bases; junction bases outside the gene matches: 5. CDR3 length equals 13 residues. Germline V gene lookup returns CDR1 MNHEY and CDR2 SVGAGI. CDR3 amino acids: CASSQGVRQPQHF. The DNA for the CDR3 is TGTGCCAGCAGTCAGGGGGTCAGGCAGCCCCAGCATTTT.

The V gene is TRBV6-5, the J gene TRBJ2-2; possible D gene TRBD1, 6 bases. The length of the CDR3 is 13 residues. The V and J ends lost 8 bases and 3 bases respectively, with 10 bases between them. Germline V CDR1 and CDR2: MNHEY, SVGAGI. CDR3 amino acids: CASGPGDTGELFF. The CDR3 DNA sequence: TGTGCCAGCGGCCCAGGGGACACCGGGGAGCTGTTTTTT.

The chain is built from TRBV19 and TRBJ2-1, with 9 bases fitting TRBD2. This CDR3 spans 16 amino acids. CDR1 is LNHDA, CDR2 SQIVND, per germline (reference sequence). V shed 10 bases, J shed 0 bases, and the junction held 10 bases outside the gene matches. The CDR3 DNA follows: TGTGCCACCCTCCCTAGCGGGAAGAGCTCCTACAATGAGCAGTTCTTC. Translating gives CATLPSGKSSYNEQFF. The full variable domain, its missing parts supplied by reference TRBV19 and TRBJ2-1, is DGGITQSPKYLFRKEGQNVTLSCEQNLNHDAMYWYRQDPGQGLRLIYYSQIVNDFQKGDIAEGYSVSREKKESFPLTVTSAQKNPTAFYLCATLPSGKSSYNEQFFGPGTRLTVL.

The chain links TRBV5-1 to TRBJ2-2; D call uncertain. Per germline, CDR1 SGHRS and CDR2 YFSETQ. Trimming took off 1 base at V and 11 bases at J, with 9 bases between the two ends. This CDR3 has 12 amino acids. CDR3 region: CASSLRAQELFF. The DNA for the CDR3 is TGCGCCAGCAGCTTGCGGGCCCAAGAGCTGTTTTTT.

This chain uses TRBV9 with TRBJ1-2; D is possibly TRBD1 (5 bases). CDR1 SGDLS and CDR2 YYNGEE come from the germline V gene. CDR3 length: 18 amino acids. V lost 0 bases and J lost 1, with 19 bases in between. CDR3 sequence: CASSVGAGVGGDNYGYTF. For the CDR3, the DNA is TGTGCCAGCAGCGTAGGTGCCGGGGTGGGGGGTGATAACTATGGCTACACCTTC.

The rearrangement uses TRBV30 and TRBJ2-7; 8 positions match TRBD1. The CDR3 covers 15 residues. Germline CDR1 and CDR2: GTSNPN and SVGIG (reference sequence). The trim removed 0 bases at V and 4 bases at J, leaving 8 bases unmatched. The CDR3 protein is CAWSVSRTGWYEQYF. CDR3 nucleotides: TGTGCCTGGAGTGTGTCCAGGACAGGGTGGTACGAGCAGTACTTC.

This clone was found a few times. CDR3 protein: CASRRAGEKWNEQFF. The CDR3 DNA follows: TGTGCCAGTAGGAGGGCGGGGGAAAAATGGAATGAGCAGTTCTTC. The chain joins TRBV19 to TRBJ2-1; 7 bases agree with TRBD2. The CDR3 runs to 15 residues. Germline V lookup: CDR1 LNHDA, CDR2 SQIVND (reference sequence). Trimming at V came to 6 bases and at J to 7 bases, leaving 12 bases not matched to a gene.

The chain combines TRBV6-5 with TRBJ2-6, with D hard to call. From germline, CDR1 is MNHEY and CDR2 SVGAGI. The length of the CDR3 is 12 residues. The germline V and J ends were trimmed by 7 bases and 0 bases, with 1 base remaining between them. DNA for the CDR3: TGTGCCAGCACCTCTGGGGCCAACGTCCTGACTTTC. Its protein product is CASTSGANVLTF.

The rearrangement links TRBV9 to TRBJ2-2, with a possible D match to TRBD2 (5 bases). This CDR3 has 15 amino acids. The germline CDR1 and CDR2 sequences are SGDLS and YYNGEE. The V end was cut by 2 bases, the J end by 5 bases, with 13 bases between. The chain's CDR3 is CASSVTSAGTGELFF. The CDR3 DNA is TGTGCCAGCAGCGTCACTAGTGCCGGAACCGGGGAGCTGTTTTTT.

This chain links TRBV11-2 with TRBJ1-5; D ambiguous. The CDR3 consists of 14 residues. The germline V gene has CDR1 SGHAT and CDR2 FQNNGV. With 1 base removed from V and 8 bases from J, the gap between germline ends came to 12 bases. The CDR3, as DNA: TGTGCCAGCAGCTTAGCGGGGTTGAAGGAGCCCCAGCATTTT. Protein sequence: CASSLAGLKEPQHF.

This chain uses TRBV27 with TRBJ1-4; D remains ambiguous. The CDR3 extends over 14 amino acids. Per the germline V gene, CDR1 is MNHEY and CDR2 is SMNVEV (reference sequence). Deletions cut 5 bases from V and 12 bases from J, with 19 bases between. CDR3 residues: CASSPLGYPEELFF. The CDR3 region has the DNA TGTGCCAGCAGTCCCCTCGGATACCCTGAGGAACTGTTTTTT.

The chain combines TRBV7-8 with TRBJ2-7, with 12 nucleotides matching TRBD2. V shed 5 bases and J 0 bases; nucleotides not matched to a gene: 8. CDR1 is SGHVS, CDR2 FQNEAQ, per germline. The CDR3 runs to 17 residues. The CDR3 here is CASSPGLAGAASYEQYF. CDR3 in DNA: TGTGCCAGCAGCCCGGGACTAGCGGGTGCTGCCTCCTACGAGCAGTACTTC.

V gene TRBV9 combines with J gene TRBJ2-7, with 9 bases lining up with TRBD1. After removal of 4 bases from V and 5 bases from J, the junction contained 7 bases not matched to a gene. This CDR3 is built from 14 residues. Germline V gene sequence: CDR1 SGDLS, CDR2 YYNGEE. As DNA, the CDR3 is TGTGCCAGCAGCCCCCGGGACAGGGTACACGAGCAGTACTTC. Translated: CASSPRDRVHEQYF.